This is a list of T cell receptor beta chains from one sample in a study of CD8+ T cells in alopecia areata. Produced via immunoSEQ multiplex PCR; TCRdb's table is partial and in-frame only. The table has some 110,000 clones, roughly two thirds seen once; the top ten hold around 3%. The specimen sequenced was CD4+ T cells sorted from blood. These TCRs come from a human donor in good health. CDR3s include the opening cysteine and the closing phenylalanine or tryptophan. D genes are given only for firm matches. Only some rows state a clone size, as once, few, many or a class for expanded clones.

>TRBJ2-7|TRBV27|.|.
TGTGCCAGCAGTTCCCCATCGATCTCCTACGAGCAGTACTTC
CASSSPSISYEQYF
>TRBJ1-1|TRBV2|.|.
TGTGCCAGCAGTGTGGGCAGGGAGAGGAGTGAAGCTTTCTTT
CASSVGRERSEAFF
>TRBJ2-2|TRBV9|.|.
TGTGCCAGCAGCGCACGAGGTTCTCACACCGGGGAGCTGTTTTTT
CASSARGSHTGELFF
>TRBJ2-2|TRBV7-3|TRBD1|few
TGTGCCAGCAGCTCGCCCCGGGACAGCAACACCGGGGAGCTGTTTTTT
CASSSPRDSNTGELFF
>TRBJ1-5|TRBV2|.|.
TGTGCCAGCAGTGATCGGGACGGGAGCAATCAGCCCCAGCATTTT
CASSDRDGSNQPQHF
>TRBJ2-5|TRBV30|.|few
TGTGCCTGGGGGGGGAGAAGGGCGGAGACCCAGTACTTC
CAWGGRRAETQYF
>TRBJ2-5|TRBV9|.|.
TGTGCCAGCAGCATCCAAGGCGGGGAAGTGGAGACCCAGTACTTC
CASSIQGGEVETQYF
>TRBJ1-1|TRBV6-6|.|few
TGTGCCAGCAGTTACTCGACCGCCAGGGGCACTGAAGCTTTCTTT
CASSYSTARGTEAFF
>TRBJ2-5|TRBV18|.|.
TGTGCCAGCTCACCTAACATGCAAGAGACCCAGTACTTC
CASSPNMQETQYF
>TRBJ1-1|TRBV29-1|.|once
TGCGGGGCAGGGAGCAACCTGGCTTTCTTT
CGAGSNLAFF
>TRBJ2-7|TRBV13|.|.
TGTGCCAGCAGCTTCTCCGGGGCCTACGAGCAGTACTTC
CASSFSGAYEQYF
>TRBJ1-4|TRBV18|.|.
TGTGCCAGCTCACCGGCGGGCCGACTGATTGGGGAAAAACTGTTTTTT
CASSPAGRLIGEKLFF
>TRBJ2-7|TRBV2|TRBD1|.
TGTGCCAGCAGTGGGGGGACAGGACCCTACGAGCAGTACTTC
CASSGGTGPYEQYF
>TRBJ2-7|TRBV5-1|TRBD2|once
TGCGCCAGCAGTGGACTAGCGGGGGGTCCTGCCTCCTACGAGCAGTACTTC
CASSGLAGGPASYEQYF
>TRBJ2-5|TRBV30|.|.
TGTGCCTGGAGTGTAATCGGGGACCACCAAGAGACCCAGTACTTC
CAWSVIGDHQETQYF
>TRBJ1-1|TRBV29-1|.|.
TGCAGCGTTGAAGAGGATCGAGTGAACACTGAAGCTTTCTTT
CSVEEDRVNTEAFF
>TRBJ1-4|TRBV30|TRBD1|.
TGTGCCTCCTCGGACAGGGGGAATGAAAAACTGTTTTTT
CASSDRGNEKLFF
>TRBJ1-2|TRBV5-6|.|.
TGTGCCAGCAAGAGATCGGGAGGGCTCTATGGCTACACCTTC
CASKRSGGLYGYTF
>TRBJ2-1|TRBV7-3|.|few
TGTGCCAGCAGCTTAAATGTGGGGGTTTACAATGAGCAGTTCTTC
CASSLNVGVYNEQFF
>TRBJ2-2|TRBV30|.|.
TGTGCCTGGAGTTCCGGAATGAACACCGGGGAGCTGTTTTTT
CAWSSGMNTGELFF
>TRBJ2-5|TRBV2|TRBD1|few
TGTGCCAGCAGTCCCGGAGGACAGGGAGAGACCCAGTACTTC
CASSPGGQGETQYF
>TRBJ1-2|TRBV2|.|few
TGTGCCAGCAGTGAGGGGCGTTATGGCTACACCTTC
CASSEGRYGYTF
>TRBJ2-5|TRBV5-4|TRBD2|once
TGTGCCAGCAGTCGCCCCGGGGGGGCCGGAGAGACCCAGTACTTC
CASSRPGGAGETQYF
>TRBJ1-2|TRBV29-1|.|few
TGCAGCGTACAACAGGGTGTCGGCTACACCTTC
CSVQQGVGYTF
>TRBJ1-1|TRBV27|.|few
TGTGCCAGCAGAACCCGACCCCTCGCAGCCGGGGGAACTGAAGCTTTCTTT
CASRTRPLAAGGTEAFF
>TRBJ2-5|TRBV6-1|.|.
TGTGCCAGCAGTGGGACTTTCCAAGAGACCCAGTACTTC
CASSGTFQETQYF
>TRBJ1-6|TRBV21-1|.|few
TGTGCCAGCAGCTTCCGGACAGGAACGTGTAGCTATAATTCACCCCTCCACTTT
CASSFRTGTCSYNSPLHF
>TRBJ1-5|TRBV4-2|TRBD1|few
TGTGCCAGCAGCCAAGATGGGCCAGGGGGAGGCCAGCCCCAGCATTTT
CASSQDGPGGGQPQHF
>TRBJ2-7|TRBV5-6|.|.
TGTGCCAGCCGAGGGGTCGGCAAAACCTACGAGCAGTACTTC
CASRGVGKTYEQYF
>TRBJ1-2|TRBV19|.|.
TGTGCCAGTAGTACTACCCTGACAGGCGGGGGCTACACCTTC
CASSTTLTGGGYTF
>TRBJ2-2|TRBV4-1|TRBD2|.
TGCGCCAGCAGCCAGCAGGGAGGGGTAGGATTCCGGTCCGGGGAGCTGTTTTTT
CASSQQGGVGFRSGELFF
>TRBJ2-5|TRBV29-1|TRBD2|.
TGCAGCGGTAGCGGGGGGGCCTGGGAGACCCAGTACTTC
CSGSGGAWETQYF
>TRBJ2-3|TRBV18|TRBD1|.
TGTGCCAGCTCATCACCGGGACAGGGGTACACAGATACGCAGTATTTT
CASSSPGQGYTDTQYF
>TRBJ2-3|TRBV2|TRBD2|.
TGTGCCAGCAGCGTAGCGGGGGGGTTCGGAGATACGCAGTATTTT
CASSVAGGFGDTQYF
>TRBJ1-5|TRBV2|.|.
TGTGCCAGCACCCCCGTGGGGGCCAATCAGCCCCAGCATTTT
CASTPVGANQPQHF
>TRBJ2-3|TRBV4-1|.|.
TGCGCCAGCAGCTTCAGGGATCCCCAAACAGATACGCAGTATTTT
CASSFRDPQTDTQYF
>TRBJ2-3|TRBV7-3|TRBD2|few
TGTGCCAGCAGCTTTAGCGGGGGGCGCACAGATACGCAGTATTTT
CASSFSGGRTDTQYF
>TRBJ1-1|TRBV30|.|.
TGTGCCTGGATGCTTCTGAACACTGAAGCTTTCTTT
CAWMLLNTEAFF
>TRBJ1-2|TRBV19|.|.
TGTGCCAGTAGTCGAGAGGGATCCTATGGCTACACCTTC
CASSREGSYGYTF
>TRBJ1-3|TRBV5-1|.|.
TGCGCCAGCAGCTTGGAAGGCGTCTCTGGAAACACCATATATTTT
CASSLEGVSGNTIYF
>TRBJ1-2|TRBV29-1|.|.
TGCAGCGTTGAACTCTTTGCGGGCTACACCTTC
CSVELFAGYTF
>TRBJ2-5|TRBV5-1|.|.
TGCGCCAGCAGCTTGATAGGGCGATCTACCGGGAGACCCCAGTACTTC
CASSLIGRSTGRPQYF
>TRBJ1-2|TRBV4-2|.|.
TGTGCCAGCAGCCAAGATATGGACAGAAAGGACTACACCTTC
CASSQDMDRKDYTF
>TRBJ2-5|TRBV15|.|.
TGTGCCACCAGCAGAGCCAAGGGATACCAAGAGACCCAGTACTTC
CATSRAKGYQETQYF
>TRBJ2-5|TRBV5-1|.|.
TGCGCCAGCAGCTTCCCAGAGGGTCACCAAGAGACCCAGTACTTC
CASSFPEGHQETQYF
>TRBJ1-2|TRBV18|.|.
TGTGCCAGCTCGCAAACAGGGAACTATGGCTACACCTTC
CASSQTGNYGYTF
>TRBJ1-5|TRBV2|.|.
TGTGCCAGCAGCCTCCAGTATCAGCCCCAGCATTTT
CASSLQYQPQHF
>TRBJ2-6|TRBV2|.|.
TGTGCCTCAAAAGGGGAACCTGGGGCCAACGTCCTGACTTTC
CASKGEPGANVLTF
>TRBJ1-1|TRBV6-5|TRBD1|few
TGTGCCAGCAGCCCCCCCAGGGGGGAAGCTTTCTTT
CASSPPRGEAFF
>TRBJ2-6|TRBV7-8|TRBD1|.
TGTGCCAGCAGCCTAGTAGCTTCGGGACAGAGATACTCTGGGGCCAACGTCCTGACTTTC
CASSLVASGQRYSGANVLTF
>TRBJ2-5|TRBV29-1|.|.
TGCAGCGTTGACAAACAGGGTCAAGAGACCCAGTACTTC
CSVDKQGQETQYF
>TRBJ1-4|TRBV7-2|.|once
TGTGCCAGCAGCTTAGTGTTCTCCGGGGAGCAACTGTTTTTT
CASSLVFSGEQLFF
>TRBJ1-1|TRBV30|.|few
TGTGCCTGGAAAAGGGGCTTGAACACTGAAGCTTTCTTT
CAWKRGLNTEAFF